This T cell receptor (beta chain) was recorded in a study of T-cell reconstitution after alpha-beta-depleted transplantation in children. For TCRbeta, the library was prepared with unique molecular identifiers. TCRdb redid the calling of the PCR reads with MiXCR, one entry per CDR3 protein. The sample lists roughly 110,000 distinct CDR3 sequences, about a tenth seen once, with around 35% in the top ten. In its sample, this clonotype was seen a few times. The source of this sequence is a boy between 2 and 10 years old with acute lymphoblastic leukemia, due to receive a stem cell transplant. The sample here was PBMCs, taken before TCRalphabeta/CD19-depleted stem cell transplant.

The CDR3 nucleotides are TGCGCCAGCAGCTATTCCGGGGCGAGCGCTGAAGCTTTCTTT. It encodes CASSYSGASAEAFF. V gene TRBV5-1 combines with J gene TRBJ1-1; TRBD1 might be the D (5 bases). Trimming took 3 bases from V and 6 from J, leaving 15 bases between them. The germline V gene encodes CDR1 SGHRS and CDR2 YFSETQ. CDR3 length: 14 residues.